These 19 T cell receptor beta chains originate from one sample sequenced in a study of Graves' ophthalmopathy and Graves' hyperthyroidism. RNA transcripts provided the template for amplifying TCR beta CDR3 regions. A first-round RT-PCR used HTBI primers, followed by a second-round multiplex PCR. TCRdb redid the calling of the multiplex PCR reads with MiXCR, one entry per CDR3 protein. The sample holds 240,000 or so distinct CDR3 sequences, around 45% seen once. The sample consisted of peripheral blood. These TCRs come from an adult man with Graves' ophthalmopathy.

In its sample, this clonotype was seen many times. This chain uses TRBV7-9 with TRBJ1-1, with D unclear. The V gene lost 3 bases and the J gene lost 0 bases, with 8 bases spanning the gap. CDR1 and CDR2 (germline): SEHNR, FQNEAQ (reference sequence). The CDR3 is made up of 14 amino acids. CDR3 in DNA: TGTGCCAGCAGCTTGTCACTTATGAACACTGAAGCTTTCTTT. Protein sequence: CASSLSLMNTEAFF.

The gene calls are TRBV9 and TRBJ2-7; weak D call: TRBD1 (6 bases). The V gene lost 3 bases and the J gene lost 0 bases, with 10 bases spanning the gap. Per germline, CDR1 SGDLS and CDR2 YYNGEE. The CDR3 spans 14 residues. CDR3 sequence reads: CASSAWDISYEQYF. For the CDR3, the DNA is TGTGCCAGCAGCGCGTGGGACATCTCCTACGAGCAGTACTTC. Complete variable domain (other parts from reference TRBV9 and TRBJ2-7): DSGVTQTPKHLITATGQRVTLRCSPRSGDLSVYWYQQSLDQGLQFLIQYYNGEERAKGNILERFSAQQFPDLHSELNLSSLELGDSALYFCASSAWDISYEQYFGPGTRLTVT.

This clonotype showed up just a few times. The chain recombines TRBV2 with TRBJ1-2, with TRBD1 as a possible D gene (6 bases). This CDR3 contains 13 residues. In germline, CDR1 is SNHLY, CDR2 FYNNEI. Deletions cut 6 bases from V and 8 bases from J, with 16 bases between. The CDR3 nucleotides are TGTGCCAGCAGAGATCCAGGGGAAAGGGGCTACACCTTC. This translates into CASRDPGERGYTF.

The V gene is TRBV2, the J gene TRBJ2-2; D tentatively fits TRBD1 or TRBD2 (5 bases each). The V gene's germline CDR1 is SNHLY and CDR2 FYNNEI. CDR3 length: 16 amino acids. V was clipped by 7 bases and J by 6 bases, with 21 bases between them. In DNA, the CDR3 is TGTGCCAGCATTACAACCGGGACGCCGCGTCCCGGGGAGCTGTTTTTT. Its translation is CASITTGTPRPGELFF.

This clonotype has only one observation. The gene calls are TRBV6-1 and TRBJ1-5, with TRBD1 matching over 10 bases. The V gene end was trimmed by 8 bases and the J gene end by 2 bases; junction bases not matched to a gene: 12. This CDR3 region has 17 residues. Germline CDR1 is MNHNS and CDR2 is SASEGT. The CDR3 nucleotides are TGTGCCAGCGCTCCGGGACAGGGGAGTGGGGGCAATCAGCCCCAGCATTTT. This translates into CASAPGQGSGGNQPQHF.

This clonotype was detected only a few times. The chain has TRBV25-1 and TRBJ2-7, with 11 bases identical to TRBD1. This CDR3 is 16 amino acids long. V was pared by 7 bases and J by 0 bases, with 8 bases of the junction left unmatched. Germline V gene data show CDR1 as MGHDK and CDR2 as SYGVNS. The DNA for the CDR3 is TGTGCCAGCATTGATCCGGGACAGGGGGTCTCCTACGAGCAGTACTTC. As protein: CASIDPGQGVSYEQYF.

This chain joins TRBV7-8 and TRBJ2-3; D is possibly TRBD1 (7 bases). Germline CDR1 is SGHVS and CDR2 is FQNEAQ. V lost 5 bases and J 3 bases, leaving 15 bases between the germline ends. CDR3 length: 15 residues. As DNA, the CDR3 is TGTGCCAGCAGCCTCAGGGGGGCTGGGACAGATACGCAGTATTTT. The encoded protein is CASSLRGAGTDTQYF.

This chain joins TRBV5-1 and TRBJ2-2; D unclear. Trimming pared 4 bases from V and 4 bases from J, leaving 11 bases between. The CDR3 totals 14 residues. The V gene's germline CDR1 is SGHRS and CDR2 YFSETQ. CDR3: CASSPGESTGELFF. CDR3 DNA sequence: TGCGCCAGCAGCCCGGGCGAAAGCACCGGGGAGCTGTTTTTT.

This sequence joins TRBV27 and TRBJ2-2; D perhaps matches TRBD1 (5 bases). Trimming removed 3 bases from V and 7 bases from J, with 6 bases in between. The CDR3 totals 12 residues. Looked up from germline, CDR1 is MNHEY and CDR2 is SMNVEV (reference sequence). CDR3 protein: CASSFRGGELFF. The CDR3 nucleotides read TGTGCCAGCAGTTTTAGGGGCGGGGAGCTGTTTTTT.

The table lists this clonotype with a few counts. The chain employs TRBV9 and TRBJ1-1; 9 positions agree with TRBD1. V lost 7 bases to trimming and J lost 1 base; unmatched junction nucleotides: 5. The CDR3 runs to 14 residues. In germline, CDR1 is SGDLS, CDR2 YYNGEE. The DNA of the CDR3 is TGTGCCAGCTCATCGGACAGGGGGAACACTGAAGCTTTCTTT. This encodes CASSSDRGNTEAFF.

This clonotype was counted ten times or more. The chain uses TRBV24-1 and TRBJ2-5; 10 bases fit TRBD1. CDR3 size: 14 residues. Germline assignment: CDR1 KGHDR and CDR2 SFDVKD. The ends lost 4 bases at V and 4 bases at J; junction bases unmatched: 2. CDR3 amino acids: CATSDRDRGETQYF. The CDR3 DNA reads TGTGCCACCAGTGACAGGGACAGGGGAGAGACCCAGTACTTC.

The chain employs TRBV24-1 and TRBJ2-5; D unclear. CDR3 size: 11 residues. Germline CDR1 is KGHDR and CDR2 is SFDVKD. V shed 12 bases and J shed 5 bases, with 12 bases lying between them. The CDR3 nucleotides read TGTGCCCCCGCGTCGCTGGAGACCCAGTACTTC. Amino acid sequence: CAPASLETQYF.

The V call is TRBV20-1, the J call TRBJ2-5, with D perhaps TRBD2 (6 bases). CDR3 length: 16 amino acids. V lost 5 bases, J lost 7 bases, and 26 bases lay in between. CDR1 is DFQATT and CDR2 is SNEGSKA in the germline V gene (reference sequence). CDR3 sequence: CSAPGGGRRTGGTQYF. The CDR3 DNA is TGCAGTGCTCCAGGTGGGGGACGACGTACCGGGGGGACCCAGTACTTC.

This chain joins TRBV10-3 and TRBJ1-2, with 10 bases that match TRBD1. With V trimmed by 0 bases and J by 2 bases, 6 bases remained unmatched. The germline gives CDR1 ENHRY, CDR2 SYGVKD. This CDR3 comprises 17 residues. The CDR3 DNA reads TGTGCCATCAGTGAGTCGAAGGGACAGGGGACAAACTATGGCTACACCTTC. This sequence encodes CAISESKGQGTNYGYTF.

The V gene is TRBV19, the J gene TRBJ1-4; perhaps TRBD1 as D (5 bases). CDR1 and CDR2 from the germline V gene are LNHDA and SQIVND (reference sequence). V was shortened by 3 bases and J by 0 bases, with 8 bases between the two germline ends. The CDR3 runs to 15 residues. The CDR3 nucleotides are TGTGCCAGTAGTATTGGGGCAGCAACTAATGAAAAACTGTTTTTT. Translated: CASSIGAATNEKLFF.

This clonotype was counted ten times or more. V and J are TRBV24-1 and TRBJ1-4; possible D gene TRBD1, 5 bases. V dropped 5 bases and J dropped 7 bases, with 10 bases sitting between them. There are 13 residues in the CDR3. Germline V gene sequence: CDR1 KGHDR, CDR2 SFDVKD. The CDR3 loop reads CATSGTRAEKLFF. The CDR3 DNA sequence: TGTGCCACCAGTGGGACAAGAGCTGAAAAACTGTTTTTT.

The J gene is TRBJ1-5, the V gene TRBV5-1; perhaps TRBD1 as D (6 bases). There are 14 residues in the CDR3. Germline CDR1 SGHRS, CDR2 YFSETQ. Trimming shortened V by 3 bases and J by 4 bases, and 11 bases separated the two germline ends. DNA for the CDR3: TGCGCCAGCAGCTACGAGGGGGGGAATCAGCCCCAGCATTTT. It codes for CASSYEGGNQPQHF.

V and J are TRBV12-3 or TRBV12-4 and TRBJ1-1, with D tentatively TRBD1 (6 bases). V was clipped by 3 bases and J by 0 bases, with 14 bases between them. The CDR3 consists of 16 residues. CDR3 DNA: TGTGCCAGCAGTTTTAGTACAGGGACGATGAACACTGAAGCTTTCTTT. This sequence encodes CASSFSTGTMNTEAFF.

The V gene is TRBV7-9, the J gene TRBJ1-2; 8 bases agree with TRBD1. Per germline, CDR1 SEHNR and CDR2 FQNEAQ (reference sequence). V was clipped by 5 bases and J by 5 bases; unmatched bases: 4. CDR3 length: 13 amino acids. The CDR3 coding sequence is TGTGCCAGCAGCCGGACAGGGCCTTATGGCTACACCTTC. Amino acid sequence: CASSRTGPYGYTF.